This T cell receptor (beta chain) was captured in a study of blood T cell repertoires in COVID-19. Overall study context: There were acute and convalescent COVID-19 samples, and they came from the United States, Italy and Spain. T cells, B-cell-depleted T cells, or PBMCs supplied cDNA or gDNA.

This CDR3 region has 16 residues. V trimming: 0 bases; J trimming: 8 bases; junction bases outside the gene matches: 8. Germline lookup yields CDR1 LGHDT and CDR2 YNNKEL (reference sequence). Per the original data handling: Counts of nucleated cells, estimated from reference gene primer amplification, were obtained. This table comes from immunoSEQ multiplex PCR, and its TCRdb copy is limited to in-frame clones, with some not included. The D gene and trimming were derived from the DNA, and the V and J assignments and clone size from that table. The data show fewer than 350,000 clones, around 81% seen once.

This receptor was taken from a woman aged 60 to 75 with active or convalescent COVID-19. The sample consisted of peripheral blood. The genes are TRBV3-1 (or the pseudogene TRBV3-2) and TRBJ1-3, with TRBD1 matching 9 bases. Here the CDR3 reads CASSQDRGQGWDTIYF. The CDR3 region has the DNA TGTGCCAGCAGCCAAGATCGGGGACAGGGTTGGGACACCATATATTTT.